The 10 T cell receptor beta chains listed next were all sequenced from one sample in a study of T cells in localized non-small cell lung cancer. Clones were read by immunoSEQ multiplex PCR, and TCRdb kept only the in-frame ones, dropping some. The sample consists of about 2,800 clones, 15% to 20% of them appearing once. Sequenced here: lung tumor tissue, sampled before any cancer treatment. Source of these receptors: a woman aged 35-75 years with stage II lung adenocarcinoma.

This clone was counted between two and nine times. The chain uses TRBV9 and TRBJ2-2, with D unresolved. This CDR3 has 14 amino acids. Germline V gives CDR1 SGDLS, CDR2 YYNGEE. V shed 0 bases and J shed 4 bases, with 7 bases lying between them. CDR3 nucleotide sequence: TGTGCCAGCAGCGTAGCAGGTGTCACCGGGGAGCTGTTTTTT. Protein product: CASSVAGVTGELFF.

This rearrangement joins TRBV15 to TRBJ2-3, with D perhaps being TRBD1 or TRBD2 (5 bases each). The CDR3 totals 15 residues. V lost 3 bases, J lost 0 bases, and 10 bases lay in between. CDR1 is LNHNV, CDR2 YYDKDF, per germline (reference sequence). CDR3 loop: CATSSDGTSTDTQYF. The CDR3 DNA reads TGTGCCACCAGCAGTGACGGGACCAGCACAGATACGCAGTATTTT.

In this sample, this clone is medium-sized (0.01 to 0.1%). CDR3 sequence: CASSTGQGHSPLHF. In DNA, the CDR3 is TGTGCCAGCAGCACCGGACAAGGTCATTCACCCCTCCACTTT. The rearrangement uses TRBV11-3 and TRBJ1-6; tentative D call: TRBD1 (5 bases). Germline-derived CDR1 and CDR2 are SGHNT and YENEEA. Trimming shortened V by 5 bases and J by 8 bases, and 13 bases separated the two germline ends. The CDR3 runs 14 residues.

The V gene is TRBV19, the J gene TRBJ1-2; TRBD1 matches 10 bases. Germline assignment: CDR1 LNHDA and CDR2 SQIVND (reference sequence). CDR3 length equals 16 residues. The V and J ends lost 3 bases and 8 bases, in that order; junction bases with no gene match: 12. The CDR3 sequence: CASSILVSGQGGGYTF. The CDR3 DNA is TGTGCCAGTAGTATTCTAGTCTCCGGACAGGGGGGCGGCTACACCTTC.

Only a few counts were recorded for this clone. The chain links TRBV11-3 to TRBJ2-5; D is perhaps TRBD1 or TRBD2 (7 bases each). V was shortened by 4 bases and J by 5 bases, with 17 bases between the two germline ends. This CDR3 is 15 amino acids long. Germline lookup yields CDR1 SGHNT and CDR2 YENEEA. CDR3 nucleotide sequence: TGTGCCAGCAGCTCTCAGGGAGGGGGCATTGAGACCCAGTACTTC. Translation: CASSSQGGGIETQYF.

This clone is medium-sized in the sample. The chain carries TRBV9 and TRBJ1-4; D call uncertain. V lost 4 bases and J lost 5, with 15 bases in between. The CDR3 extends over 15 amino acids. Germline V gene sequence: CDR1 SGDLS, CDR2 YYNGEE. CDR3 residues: CASSSGVVRNEKLFF. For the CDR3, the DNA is TGTGCCAGCAGCTCCGGGGTGGTTAGAAATGAAAAACTGTTTTTT.

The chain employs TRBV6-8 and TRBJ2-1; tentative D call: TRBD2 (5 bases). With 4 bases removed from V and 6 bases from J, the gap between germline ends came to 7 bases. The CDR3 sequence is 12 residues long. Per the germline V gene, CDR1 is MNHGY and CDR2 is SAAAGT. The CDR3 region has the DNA TGTGCCAGCAGTTCGAGGGTCAATGAGCAGTTCTTC. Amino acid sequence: CASSSRVNEQFF.

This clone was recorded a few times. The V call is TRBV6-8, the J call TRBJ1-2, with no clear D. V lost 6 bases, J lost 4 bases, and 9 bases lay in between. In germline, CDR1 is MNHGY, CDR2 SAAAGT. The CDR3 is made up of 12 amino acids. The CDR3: CASSLRSYGYTF. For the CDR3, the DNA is TGTGCCAGCAGCCTGCGTAGCTATGGCTACACCTTC.

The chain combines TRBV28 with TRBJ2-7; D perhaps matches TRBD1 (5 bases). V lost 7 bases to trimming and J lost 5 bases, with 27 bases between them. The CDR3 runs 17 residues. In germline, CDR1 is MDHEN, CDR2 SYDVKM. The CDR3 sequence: CASTHRAQADRLDEQYF. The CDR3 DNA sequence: TGTGCCAGCACTCATAGGGCACAGGCCGATCGTCTTGACGAGCAGTACTTC.

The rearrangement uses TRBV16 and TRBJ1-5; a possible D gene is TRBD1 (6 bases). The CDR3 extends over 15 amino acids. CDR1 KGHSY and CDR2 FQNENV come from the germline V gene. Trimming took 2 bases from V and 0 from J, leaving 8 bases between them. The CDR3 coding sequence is TGTGCCAGCAGCCAACCAGGGGATAGCAATCAGCCCCAGCATTTT. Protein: CASSQPGDSNQPQHF.